This TCR beta chain emerged from a study of blood T cell repertoires in COVID-19. Overall study context: T cells, B-cell-depleted T cells, or PBMCs supplied cDNA or gDNA.

A word on this clone: At one boundary the junction diverges from the germline segment, which might be a read error.

In the original processing: Reference gene primer amplification in the assay estimated nucleated cell counts. Clones were read by immunoSEQ multiplex PCR, and TCRdb kept only the in-frame ones, dropping some. The V and J calls and clone size were taken over from that table, and D and trimming were inferred from the DNA. The table has around 70,000 clones, around 91% seen once. The length of the CDR3 is 13 residues. Germline V gene lookup returns CDR1 MNHNS and CDR2 SASEGT. The sample consisted of peripheral blood. The TCR comes from a human donor in a cohort sampled during active COVID-19. The chain is built from TRBV6-1 and TRBJ2-3, with 8 positions matching TRBD2. The CDR3 DNA follows: TGTGCCAGCAGTGAAGCCCAACCGGGGGGGAACAAATTT. It encodes CASSEAQPGGNKF.